This T cell receptor beta chain is drawn from a study of CD8 T cells in ankylosing spondylitis. Study-wide points: Significantly higher representation of disease-linked clones was reported for matched ankylosing spondylitis synovial fluid.

This CDR3 has 14 residues. TCRdb re-called the 5' RACE reads with MiXCR, one entry per CDR3 protein. The sample lists about 240,000 distinct CDR3 sequences, approximately 9% occurring once. This clonotype was observed many times. The antigen is unknown. This clonotype originated in a male donor with ankylosing spondylitis or in good health (not recorded which). The specimen was blood, either unsorted or a sorted T cell fraction (not recorded which). The chain has TRBV21-1 and TRBJ2-7. TRBV21-1 is annotated as a pseudogene. The CDR3 sequence is CASSTGGNSYEQYF. CDR3 nucleotides: TGTGCCAGCAGCACAGGGGGAAATTCCTACGAGCAGTACTTC.